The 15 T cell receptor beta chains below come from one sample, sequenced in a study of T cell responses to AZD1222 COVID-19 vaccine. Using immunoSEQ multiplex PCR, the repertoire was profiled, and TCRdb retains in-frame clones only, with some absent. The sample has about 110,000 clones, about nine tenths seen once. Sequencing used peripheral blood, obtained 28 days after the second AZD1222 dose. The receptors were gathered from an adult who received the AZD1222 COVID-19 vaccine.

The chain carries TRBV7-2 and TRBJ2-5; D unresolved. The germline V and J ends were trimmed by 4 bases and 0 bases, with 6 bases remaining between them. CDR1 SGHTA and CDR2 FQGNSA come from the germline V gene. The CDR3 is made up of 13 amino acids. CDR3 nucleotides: TGTGCCAGCAGCTCTTGGTACCAAGAGACCCAGTACTTC. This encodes CASSSWYQETQYF.

CDR3 coding DNA: TGTGCCAGCAGTCCAGGGTGGTTCTCCTACAATGAGCAGTTCTTC. Its protein product is CASSPGWFSYNEQFF. The V call is TRBV28, the J call TRBJ2-1, with D perhaps matching TRBD1 (5 bases). The V gene lost 5 bases and the J gene lost 0 bases, with 11 bases spanning the gap. The CDR3 runs to 15 residues. Germline values: CDR1 MDHEN, CDR2 SYDVKM.

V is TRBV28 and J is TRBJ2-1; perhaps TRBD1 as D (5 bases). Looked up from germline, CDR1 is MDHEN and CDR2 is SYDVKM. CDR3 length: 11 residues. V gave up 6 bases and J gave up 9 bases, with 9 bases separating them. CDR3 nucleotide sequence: TGTGCCAGCAGGTGGGGCGCTGAGCAGTTCTTC. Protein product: CASRWGAEQFF.

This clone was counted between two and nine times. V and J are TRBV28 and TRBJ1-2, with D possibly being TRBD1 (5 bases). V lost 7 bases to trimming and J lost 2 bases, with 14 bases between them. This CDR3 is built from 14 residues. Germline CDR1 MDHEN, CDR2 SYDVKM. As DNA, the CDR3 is TGTGCCAGCACCGCTGGGGCCCAAAACTATGGCTACACCTTC. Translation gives CASTAGAQNYGYTF.

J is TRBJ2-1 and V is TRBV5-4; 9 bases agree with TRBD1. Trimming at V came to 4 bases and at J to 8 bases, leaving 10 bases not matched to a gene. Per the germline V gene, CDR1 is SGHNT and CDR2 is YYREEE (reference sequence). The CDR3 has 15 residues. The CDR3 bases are TGTGCCAGCAGCACAGGGACAGGGAGAAGCTATGAGCAGTTCTTC. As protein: CASSTGTGRSYEQFF.

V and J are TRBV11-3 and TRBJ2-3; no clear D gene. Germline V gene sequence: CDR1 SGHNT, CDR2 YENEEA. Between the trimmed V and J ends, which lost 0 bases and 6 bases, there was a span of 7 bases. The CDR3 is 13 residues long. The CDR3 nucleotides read TGTGCCAGCAGCTTAGATCTGTTGGATACGCAGTATTTT. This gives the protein CASSLDLLDTQYF.

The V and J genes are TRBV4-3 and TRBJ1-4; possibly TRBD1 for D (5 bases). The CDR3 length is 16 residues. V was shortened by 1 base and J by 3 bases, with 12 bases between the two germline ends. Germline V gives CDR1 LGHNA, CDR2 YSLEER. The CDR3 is CASSQGGTLPNEKLFF. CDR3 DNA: TGCGCCAGCAGCCAAGGGGGGACCCTCCCTAATGAAAAACTGTTTTTT.

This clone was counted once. The CDR3 sequence: CASSSPPGQGSGANVLTF. The DNA of the CDR3 is TGCGCCAGCAGCTCACCGCCGGGACAGGGCTCTGGGGCCAACGTCCTGACTTTC. This sequence joins TRBV5-1 and TRBJ2-6, with 9 bases fitting TRBD1. Germline-derived CDR1 and CDR2 are SGHRS and YFSETQ. CDR3 length: 18 amino acids. Trimming at V came to 3 bases and at J to 0 bases, leaving 7 bases not matched to a gene.

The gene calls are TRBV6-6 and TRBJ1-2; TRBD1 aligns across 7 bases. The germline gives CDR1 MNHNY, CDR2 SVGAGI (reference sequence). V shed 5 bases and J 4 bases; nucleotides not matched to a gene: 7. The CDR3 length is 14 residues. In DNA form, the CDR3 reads TGTGCCAGCAGTAAATTCCGGGACAGCTATGGCTACACCTTC. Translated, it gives CASSKFRDSYGYTF.

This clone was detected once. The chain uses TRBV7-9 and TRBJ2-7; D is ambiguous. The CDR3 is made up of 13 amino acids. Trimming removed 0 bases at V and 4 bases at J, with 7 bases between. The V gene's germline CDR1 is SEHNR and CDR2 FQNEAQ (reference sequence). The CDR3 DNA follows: TGTGCCAGCAGCTTAGCGGGCGCGTACGAGCAGTACTTC. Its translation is CASSLAGAYEQYF.

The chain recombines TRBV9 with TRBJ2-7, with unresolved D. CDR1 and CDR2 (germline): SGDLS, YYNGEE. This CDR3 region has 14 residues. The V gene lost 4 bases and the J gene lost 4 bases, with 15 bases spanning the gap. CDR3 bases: TGTGCCAGCAGCTTCTCCTCGGGCGATTACGAGCAGTACTTC. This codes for CASSFSSGDYEQYF.

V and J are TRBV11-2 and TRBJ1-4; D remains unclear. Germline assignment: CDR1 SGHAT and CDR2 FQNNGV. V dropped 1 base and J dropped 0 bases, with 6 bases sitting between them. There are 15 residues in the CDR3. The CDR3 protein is CASSLGPATNEKLFF. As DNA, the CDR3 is TGTGCCAGCAGCTTAGGTCCTGCAACTAATGAAAAACTGTTTTTT.

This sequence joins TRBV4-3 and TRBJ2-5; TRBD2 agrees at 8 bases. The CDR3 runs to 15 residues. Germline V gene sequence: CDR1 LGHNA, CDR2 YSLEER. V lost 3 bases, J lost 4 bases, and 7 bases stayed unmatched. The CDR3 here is CASSQIGLAGETQYF. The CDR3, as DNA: TGCGCCAGCAGCCAGATCGGACTAGCAGGAGAGACCCAGTACTTC.

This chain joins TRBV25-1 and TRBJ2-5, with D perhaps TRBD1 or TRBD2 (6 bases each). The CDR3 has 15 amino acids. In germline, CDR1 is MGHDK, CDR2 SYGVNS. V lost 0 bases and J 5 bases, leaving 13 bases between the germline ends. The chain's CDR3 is CASSEYSQGGETQYF. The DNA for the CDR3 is TGTGCCAGCAGTGAATATTCACAAGGGGGGGAGACCCAGTACTTC.

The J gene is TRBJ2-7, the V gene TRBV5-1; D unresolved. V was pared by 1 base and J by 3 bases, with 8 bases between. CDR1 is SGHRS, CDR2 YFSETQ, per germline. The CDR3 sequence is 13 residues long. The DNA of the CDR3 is TGCGCCAGCAGCTTGATGGTTAGCTACGAGCAGTACTTC. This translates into CASSLMVSYEQYF.